One and the same sample provided the 11 T cell receptor beta chains below, sequenced in a study of CD8 T cells in ankylosing spondylitis. General study findings and limits: Seemingly distinctive of ankylosing spondylitis blood was a TCR beta motif formed by eight highly homologous variants.

These receptors are not linked to any known antigen. One entry per CDR3 protein, called by TCRdb with MiXCR from the 5' RACE reads. The table lists some 800,000 distinct CDR3 sequences, roughly 12% of them singletons. The sample taken for sequencing was blood, either unsorted or a sorted T cell fraction (not recorded which). These receptors were collected from a male donor with ankylosing spondylitis.

CDR3: CSERLAGTDTQYF. In DNA, the CDR3 is TGCAGTGAAAGGCTAGCGGGGACAGATACGCAGTATTTT. The gene calls are TRBV20-1 and TRBJ2-3, with 9 bases lining up with TRBD2. CDR3 length: 13 amino acids. After removal of 7 bases from V and 3 bases from J, the junction contained 5 bases not matched to a gene. The germline V gene encodes CDR1 DFQATT and CDR2 SNEGSKA (reference sequence).

This clonotype came up many times. DNA of the CDR3: TGCAGTGCTGGCACCTTCAGGTTCGACGTCTACGAGCAGTACTTC. This codes for CSAGTFRFDVYEQYF. The chain carries TRBV20-1 and TRBJ2-7; D unresolved. The V and J ends lost 5 bases and 3 bases respectively, with 20 bases between them. Germline CDR1 and CDR2: DFQATT and SNEGSKA (reference sequence). There are 15 residues in the CDR3.

This clonotype came up many times. The chain recombines TRBV6-1 with TRBJ2-1, with D perhaps assigned TRBD1 or TRBD2 (6 bases each). In germline, CDR1 is MNHNS, CDR2 SASEGT. Trimming cost V 6 bases and J 2 bases, with 14 bases left between them. The CDR3 covers 15 residues. The CDR3 nucleotides read TGTGCCAGCAGGAGGCGGAGGGGGACCTACAATGAGCAGTTCTTC. It is translated as CASRRRRGTYNEQFF.

The chain uses TRBV6-5 and TRBJ2-1; maybe TRBD1 (5 bases). V lost 2 bases and J 6 bases, leaving 14 bases between the germline ends. Germline CDR1 MNHEY, CDR2 SVGAGI. This CDR3 is built from 15 residues. The CDR3 protein is CASSYRGQGANEQFF. The CDR3 bases are TGTGCCAGCAGTTACAGAGGTCAAGGGGCCAATGAGCAGTTCTTC.

This clonotype was seen a handful of times. The chain is built from TRBV20-1 and TRBJ1-1, with a weak D call TRBD1 (6 bases). CDR3 length equals 14 residues. The germline V gene has CDR1 DFQATT and CDR2 SNEGSKA (reference sequence). Between the trimmed V and J ends, which lost 4 bases and 1 base, there was a span of 13 bases. CDR3 region: CSAITGTQNTEAFF. The CDR3 nucleotides read TGCAGTGCTATAACGGGGACACAGAACACTGAAGCTTTCTTT.

The J gene is TRBJ2-4, the V gene TRBV4-2; D unresolved. Germline V CDR1 and CDR2: LGHNA, YNFKEQ. Trimming took 4 bases from V and 9 from J, leaving 13 bases between them. The CDR3 is made up of 13 amino acids. The DNA for the CDR3 is TGTGCCAGCAGCCTCGGGCCCCTGGGCATTCAGTACTTC. This sequence encodes CASSLGPLGIQYF.

A word on this clonotype: At one end, the junction sequence differs from germline, possibly due to a read error. The chain carries TRBV20-1 and TRBJ2-2; D is possibly TRBD1 (6 bases). The germline CDR1 and CDR2 sequences are DFQATT and SNEGSKA (reference sequence). The CDR3 totals 15 residues. This CDR3 reads CSARDRTANTGELYF. DNA of the CDR3: TGCAGTGCTAGAGACCGGACAGCGAACACCGGGGAGCTGTATTTT.

V gene TRBV7-9 combines with J gene TRBJ1-6; D remains ambiguous. Trimming left V 5 bases short and J 8 bases short, with 16 bases between. Germline V gene data show CDR1 as SEHNR and CDR2 as FQNEAQ (reference sequence). The CDR3 covers 15 residues. As DNA, the CDR3 is TGTGCCAGCAGCCCTCTCGATCCGTTCTATTCACCCCTCCACTTT. Its translation is CASSPLDPFYSPLHF.

The sample holds a few counts of this clonotype. J is TRBJ2-3 and V is TRBV29-1; weak D call: TRBD1 (6 bases). CDR1 and CDR2 from the germline V gene are SQVTM and ANQGSEA. The V gene lost 5 bases and the J gene lost 4 bases, with 10 bases spanning the gap. The CDR3 is made up of 12 amino acids. CDR3 protein: CSVSGAPDTQYF. The CDR3 bases are TGCAGCGTTTCAGGGGCTCCAGATACGCAGTATTTT.

V and J are TRBV5-1 and TRBJ2-5; TRBD1 aligns across 7 bases. Germline-derived CDR1 and CDR2 are SGHRS and YFSETQ. The trim removed 2 bases at V and 5 bases at J, leaving 6 bases unmatched. The CDR3 is 14 amino acids. The chain's CDR3 is CASSFQTGSETQYF. In DNA, the CDR3 is TGCGCCAGCAGCTTCCAGACAGGGTCCGAGACCCAGTACTTC.

Only a few counts were recorded for this clonotype. This rearrangement joins TRBV7-2 to TRBJ1-2; D gene ambiguous. The germline V and J ends were trimmed by 1 base and 7 bases, with 13 bases remaining between them. CDR3 size: 14 residues. The V gene's germline CDR1 is SGHTA and CDR2 FQGNSA. Written as DNA, the CDR3 is TGTGCCAGCAGCTTAGGTCCGGGCGCCTTTGGCTACACCTTC. Translation gives CASSLGPGAFGYTF.